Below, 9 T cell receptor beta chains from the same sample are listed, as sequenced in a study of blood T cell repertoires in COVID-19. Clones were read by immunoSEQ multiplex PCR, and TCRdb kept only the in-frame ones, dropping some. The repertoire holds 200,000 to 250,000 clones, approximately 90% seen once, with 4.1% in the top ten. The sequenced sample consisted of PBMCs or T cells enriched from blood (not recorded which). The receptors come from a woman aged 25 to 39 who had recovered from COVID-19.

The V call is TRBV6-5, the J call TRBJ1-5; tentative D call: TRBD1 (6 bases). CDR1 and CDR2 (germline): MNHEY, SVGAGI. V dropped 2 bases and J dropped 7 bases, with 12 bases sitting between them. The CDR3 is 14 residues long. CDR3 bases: TGTGCCAGCAGTTACCCACAGGGAGGGCAGCCCCAGCATTTT. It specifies CASSYPQGGQPQHF.

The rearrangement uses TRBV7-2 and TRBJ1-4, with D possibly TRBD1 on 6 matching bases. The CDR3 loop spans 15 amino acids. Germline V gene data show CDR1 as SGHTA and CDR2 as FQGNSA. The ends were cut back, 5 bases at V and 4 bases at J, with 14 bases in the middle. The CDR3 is CASSRRGGGNEKLFF. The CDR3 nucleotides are TGTGCCAGCAGCCGCCGAGGGGGTGGTAATGAAAAACTGTTTTTT.

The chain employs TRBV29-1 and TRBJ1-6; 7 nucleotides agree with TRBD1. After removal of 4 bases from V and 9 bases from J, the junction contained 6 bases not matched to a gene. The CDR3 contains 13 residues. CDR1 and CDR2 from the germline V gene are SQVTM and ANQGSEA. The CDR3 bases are TGCAGCGTTGGAGCCGACAGGGCTTCACCCCTCCACTTT. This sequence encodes CSVGADRASPLHF.

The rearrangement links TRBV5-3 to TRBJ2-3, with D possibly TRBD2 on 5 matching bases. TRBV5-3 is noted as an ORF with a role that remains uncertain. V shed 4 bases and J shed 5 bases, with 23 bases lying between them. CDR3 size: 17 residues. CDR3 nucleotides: TGTGCCAGAAGCCCCCCCGGGGTGGAAACTTGTCAAGATACGCAGTATTTT. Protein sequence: CARSPPGVETCQDTQYF.

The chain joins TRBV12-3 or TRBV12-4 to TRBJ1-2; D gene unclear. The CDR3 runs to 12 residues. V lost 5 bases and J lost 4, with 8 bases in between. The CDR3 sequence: CASSGPFYGYTF. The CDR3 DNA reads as TGTGCCAGCAGTGGGCCCTTCTATGGCTACACCTTC.

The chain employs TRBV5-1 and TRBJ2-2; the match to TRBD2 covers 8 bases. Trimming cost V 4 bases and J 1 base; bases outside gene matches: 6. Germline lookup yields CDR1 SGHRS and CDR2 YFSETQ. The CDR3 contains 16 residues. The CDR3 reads CASSAGGALNTGELFF. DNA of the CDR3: TGCGCCAGCAGCGCGGGAGGCGCGCTGAACACCGGGGAGCTGTTTTTT.

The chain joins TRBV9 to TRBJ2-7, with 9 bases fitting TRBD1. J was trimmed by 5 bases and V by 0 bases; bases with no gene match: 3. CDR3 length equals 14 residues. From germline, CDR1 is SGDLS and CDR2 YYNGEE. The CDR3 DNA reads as TGTGCCAGCAGCGTAGGACAGGGGGTGGACGAGCAGTACTTC. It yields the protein CASSVGQGVDEQYF.

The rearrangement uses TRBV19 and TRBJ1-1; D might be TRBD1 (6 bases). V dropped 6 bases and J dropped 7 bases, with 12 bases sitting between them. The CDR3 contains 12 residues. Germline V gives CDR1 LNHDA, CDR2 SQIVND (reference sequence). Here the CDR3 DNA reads TGTGCCAGTAGCGACAGGAGAGGTGAAGCTTTCTTT. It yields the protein CASSDRRGEAFF.

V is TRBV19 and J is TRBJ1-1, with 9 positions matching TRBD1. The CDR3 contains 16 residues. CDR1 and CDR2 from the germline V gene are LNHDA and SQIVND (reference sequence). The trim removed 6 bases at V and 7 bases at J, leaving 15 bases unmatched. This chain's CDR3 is CASSSRDRDRIREAFF. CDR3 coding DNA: TGTGCCAGTAGCTCCCGGGACAGGGACCGTATCCGTGAAGCTTTCTTT.